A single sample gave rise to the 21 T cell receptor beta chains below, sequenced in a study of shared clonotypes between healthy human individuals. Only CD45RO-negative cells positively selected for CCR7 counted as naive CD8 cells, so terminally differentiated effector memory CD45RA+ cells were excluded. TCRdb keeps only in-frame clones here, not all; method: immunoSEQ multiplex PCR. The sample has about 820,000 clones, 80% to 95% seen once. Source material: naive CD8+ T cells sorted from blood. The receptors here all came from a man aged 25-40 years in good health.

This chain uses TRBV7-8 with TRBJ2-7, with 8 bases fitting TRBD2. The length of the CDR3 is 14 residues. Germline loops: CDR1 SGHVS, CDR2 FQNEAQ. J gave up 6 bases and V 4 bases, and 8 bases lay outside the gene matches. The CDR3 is CASSYRTSLGEQYF. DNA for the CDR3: TGTGCCAGCAGCTACCGGACTAGCTTGGGCGAGCAGTACTTC. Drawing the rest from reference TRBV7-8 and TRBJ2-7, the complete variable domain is GAGVSQSPRYKVAKRGQDVALRCDPISGHVSLFWYQQALGQGPEFLTYFQNEAQLDKSGLPSDRFFAERPEGSVSTLKIQRTQQEDSAVYLCASSYRTSLGEQYFGPGTRLTVT.

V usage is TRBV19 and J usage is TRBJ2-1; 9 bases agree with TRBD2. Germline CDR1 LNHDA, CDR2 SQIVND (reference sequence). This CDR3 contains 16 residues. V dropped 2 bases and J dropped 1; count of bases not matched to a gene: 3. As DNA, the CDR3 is TGTGCCAGTAGTATAATGGCGGGAGGGTCCTACAATGAGCAGTTCTTC. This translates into CASSIMAGGSYNEQFF.

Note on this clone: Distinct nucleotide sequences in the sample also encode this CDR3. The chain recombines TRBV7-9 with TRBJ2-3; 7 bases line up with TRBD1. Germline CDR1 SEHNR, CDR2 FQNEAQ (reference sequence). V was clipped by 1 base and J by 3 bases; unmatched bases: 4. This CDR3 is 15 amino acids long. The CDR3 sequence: CASSLVQTGTDTQYF. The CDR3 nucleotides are TGTGCCAGCAGCTTAGTCCAGACAGGGACAGATACGCAGTATTTT.

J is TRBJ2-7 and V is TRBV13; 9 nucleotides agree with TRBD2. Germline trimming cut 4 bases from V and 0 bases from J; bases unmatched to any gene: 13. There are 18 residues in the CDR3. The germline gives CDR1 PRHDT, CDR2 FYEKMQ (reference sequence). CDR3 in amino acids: CASSSSQLAGPSSYEQYF. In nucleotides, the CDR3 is TGTGCCAGCAGCTCCTCCCAACTAGCGGGTCCGAGCTCCTACGAGCAGTACTTC.

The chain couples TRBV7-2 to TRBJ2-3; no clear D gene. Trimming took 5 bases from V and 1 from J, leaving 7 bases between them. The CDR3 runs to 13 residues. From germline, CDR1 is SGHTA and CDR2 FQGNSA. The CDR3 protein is CASSPPGTDTQYF. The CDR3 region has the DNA TGTGCCAGCAGCCCCCCCGGCACAGATACGCAGTATTTT.

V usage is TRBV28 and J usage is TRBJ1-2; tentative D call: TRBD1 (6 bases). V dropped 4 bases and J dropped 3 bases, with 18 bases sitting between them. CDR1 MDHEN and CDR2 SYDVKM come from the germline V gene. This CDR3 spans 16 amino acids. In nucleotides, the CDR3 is TGTGCCAGCAGTTCCCGGACGGGGGGCTTCTACTATGGCTACACCTTC. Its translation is CASSSRTGGFYYGYTF.

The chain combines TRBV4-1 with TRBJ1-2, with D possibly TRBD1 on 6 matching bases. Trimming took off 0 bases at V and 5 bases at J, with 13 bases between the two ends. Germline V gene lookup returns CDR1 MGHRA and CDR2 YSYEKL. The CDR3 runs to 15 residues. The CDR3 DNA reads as TGCGCCAGCAGCCAAGAAGCCGGGGGCTTATATGGCTACACCTTC. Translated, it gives CASSQEAGGLYGYTF.

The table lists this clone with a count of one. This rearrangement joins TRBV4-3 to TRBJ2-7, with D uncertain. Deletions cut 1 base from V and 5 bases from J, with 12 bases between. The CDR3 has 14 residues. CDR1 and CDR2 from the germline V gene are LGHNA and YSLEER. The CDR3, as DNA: TGCGCCAGCAGCCAAGGTAGGGTTTCCCACGAGCAGTACTTC. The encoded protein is CASSQGRVSHEQYF.

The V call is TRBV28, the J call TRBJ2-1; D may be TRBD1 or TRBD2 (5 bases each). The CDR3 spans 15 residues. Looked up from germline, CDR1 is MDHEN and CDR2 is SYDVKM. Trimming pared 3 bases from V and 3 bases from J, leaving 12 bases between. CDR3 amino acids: CASSFREGYYNEQFF. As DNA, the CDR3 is TGTGCCAGCAGTTTTAGAGAGGGGTACTACAATGAGCAGTTCTTC.

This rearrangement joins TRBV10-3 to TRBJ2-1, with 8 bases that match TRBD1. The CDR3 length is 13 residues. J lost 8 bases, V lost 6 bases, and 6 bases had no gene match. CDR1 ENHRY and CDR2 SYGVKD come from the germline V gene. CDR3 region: CAIRAQGAYEQFF. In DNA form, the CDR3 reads TGTGCCATCAGGGCCCAGGGGGCCTATGAGCAGTTCTTC.

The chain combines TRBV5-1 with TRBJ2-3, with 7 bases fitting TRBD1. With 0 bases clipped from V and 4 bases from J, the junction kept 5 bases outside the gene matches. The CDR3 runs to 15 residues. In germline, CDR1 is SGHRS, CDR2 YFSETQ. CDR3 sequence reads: CASSLGGDRADTQYF. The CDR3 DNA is TGCGCCAGCAGCTTGGGGGGAGACAGGGCAGATACGCAGTATTTT.

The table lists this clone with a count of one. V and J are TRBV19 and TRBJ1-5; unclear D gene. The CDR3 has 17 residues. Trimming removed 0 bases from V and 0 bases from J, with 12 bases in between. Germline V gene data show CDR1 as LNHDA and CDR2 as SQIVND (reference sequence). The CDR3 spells CASSIEPPANSNQPQHF. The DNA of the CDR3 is TGTGCCAGTAGTATAGAGCCACCGGCAAATAGCAATCAGCCCCAGCATTTT.

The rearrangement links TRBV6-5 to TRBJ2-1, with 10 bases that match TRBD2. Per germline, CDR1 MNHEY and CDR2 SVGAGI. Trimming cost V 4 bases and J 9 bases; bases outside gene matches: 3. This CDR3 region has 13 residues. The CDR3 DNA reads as TGTGCCAGCAGTTTCGGGACTAGCGCTGAGCAGTTCTTC. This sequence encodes CASSFGTSAEQFF.

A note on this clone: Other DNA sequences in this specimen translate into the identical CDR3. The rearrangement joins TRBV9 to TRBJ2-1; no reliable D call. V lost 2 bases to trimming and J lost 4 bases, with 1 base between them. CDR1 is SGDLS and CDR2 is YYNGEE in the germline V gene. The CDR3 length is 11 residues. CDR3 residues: CASSVYNEQFF. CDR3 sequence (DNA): TGTGCCAGCAGCGTTTACAATGAGCAGTTCTTC.

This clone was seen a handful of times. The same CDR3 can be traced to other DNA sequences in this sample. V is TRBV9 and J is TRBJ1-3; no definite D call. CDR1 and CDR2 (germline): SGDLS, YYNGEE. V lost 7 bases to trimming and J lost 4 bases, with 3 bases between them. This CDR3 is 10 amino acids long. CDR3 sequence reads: CASGGNTIYF. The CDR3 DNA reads TGTGCCAGCGGGGGAAACACCATATATTTT.

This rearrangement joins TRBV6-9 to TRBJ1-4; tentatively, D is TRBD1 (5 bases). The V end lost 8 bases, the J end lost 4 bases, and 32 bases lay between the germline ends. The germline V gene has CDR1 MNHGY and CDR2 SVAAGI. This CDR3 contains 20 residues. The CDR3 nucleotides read TGTGCCAGCGCCCCCGTTGAAAACGGTGCGAAACAGGTCAGTAATGAAAAACTGTTTTTT. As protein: CASAPVENGAKQVSNEKLFF.

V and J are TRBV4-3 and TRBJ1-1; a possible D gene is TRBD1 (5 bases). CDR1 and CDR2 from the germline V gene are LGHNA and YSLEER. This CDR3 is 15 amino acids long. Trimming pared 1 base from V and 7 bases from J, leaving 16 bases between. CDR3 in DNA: TGCGCCAGCAGCCAAGGTCTTTCCAGGGAGAATGAAGCTTTCTTT. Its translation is CASSQGLSRENEAFF.

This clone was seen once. The DNA of the CDR3 is TGTGCCAGCAGTTGGGGGGGGCTGCGGGGCTACACCTTC. Amino acid sequence: CASSWGGLRGYTF. This chain joins TRBV27 and TRBJ1-2; possibly TRBD1 for D (6 bases). The germline gives CDR1 MNHEY, CDR2 SMNVEV (reference sequence). The V gene lost 4 bases and the J gene lost 8 bases, with 14 bases spanning the gap. This CDR3 spans 13 amino acids.

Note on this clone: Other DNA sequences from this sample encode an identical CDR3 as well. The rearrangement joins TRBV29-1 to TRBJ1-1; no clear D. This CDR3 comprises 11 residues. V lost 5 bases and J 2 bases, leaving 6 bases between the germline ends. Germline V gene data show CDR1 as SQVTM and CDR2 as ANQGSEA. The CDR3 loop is CSVRENTEAFF. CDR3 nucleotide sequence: TGCAGCGTTAGGGAAAACACTGAAGCTTTCTTT.

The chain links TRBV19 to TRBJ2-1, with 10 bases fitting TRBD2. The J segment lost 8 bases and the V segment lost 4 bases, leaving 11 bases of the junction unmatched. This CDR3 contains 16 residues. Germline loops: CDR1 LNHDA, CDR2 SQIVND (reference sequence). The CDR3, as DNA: TGTGCCAGTAGTACAGTTGGGACTAGCGTGGGCGATGAGCAGTTCTTC. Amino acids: CASSTVGTSVGDEQFF.

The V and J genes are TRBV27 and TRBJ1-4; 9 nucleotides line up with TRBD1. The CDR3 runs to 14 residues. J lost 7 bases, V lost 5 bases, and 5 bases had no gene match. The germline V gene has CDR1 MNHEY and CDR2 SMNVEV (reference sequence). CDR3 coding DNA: TGTGCCAGCAGTACACAGGGGGCGCTTGAAAAACTGTTTTTT. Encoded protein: CASSTQGALEKLFF.